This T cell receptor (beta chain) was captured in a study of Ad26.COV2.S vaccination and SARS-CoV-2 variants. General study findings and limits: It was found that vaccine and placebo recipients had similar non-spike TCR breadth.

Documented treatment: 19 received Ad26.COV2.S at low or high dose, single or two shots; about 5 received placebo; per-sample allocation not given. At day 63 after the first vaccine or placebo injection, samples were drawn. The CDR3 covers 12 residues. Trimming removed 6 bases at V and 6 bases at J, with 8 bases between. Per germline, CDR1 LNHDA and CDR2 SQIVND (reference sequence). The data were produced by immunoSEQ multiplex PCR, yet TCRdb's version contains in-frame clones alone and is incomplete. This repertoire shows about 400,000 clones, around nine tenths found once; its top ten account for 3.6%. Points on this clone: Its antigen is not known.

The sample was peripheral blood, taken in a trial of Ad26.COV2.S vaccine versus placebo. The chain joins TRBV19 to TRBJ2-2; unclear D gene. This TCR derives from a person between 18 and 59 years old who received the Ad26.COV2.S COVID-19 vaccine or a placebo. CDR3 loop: CASSTVAGELFF. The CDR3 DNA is TGTGCCAGTAGCACGGTTGCCGGGGAGCTGTTTTTT.